The TCR beta chain under discussion was sequenced for a study of T cells in tumors after PD-1 blockade. As for the study in general: Excluded were patients with checkpoint blockade, immunosuppressants, or radiotherapy or other anti-cancer therapy within 4 weeks. Mean per blood sample: some 100,000 templates (24,679-257,772), roughly 34,000 unique clonotypes. Some patients also took daily vismodegib 150 mg during anti-PD-1 treatment. Whole-study findings and limits: Blood contained about 40% of the tumor's TCR clonotypes.

Germline values: CDR1 LGHDT, CDR2 YNNKEL (reference sequence). V was pared by 1 base and J by 3 bases, with 12 bases between. The CDR3 is 15 amino acids. For this clone: Its antigen is not known.

Assay: immunoSEQ multiplex PCR; the TCRdb copy retains only in-frame clones and omits some. Altogether 45,000 or so clones are present, approximately 79% being singletons, with the ten largest covering around 8.7%. The sample in question was PBMCs, obtained before anti-PD-1 therapy. This chain joins TRBV3-1 (or the pseudogene TRBV3-2) and TRBJ1-1; D remains unclear. The origin of this receptor is a human donor with advanced basal cell or squamous cell carcinoma (not recorded which). The CDR3 reads CASSQGASRDTEAFF. Written as DNA, the CDR3 is TGTGCCAGCAGCCAAGGAGCTTCACGGGACACTGAAGCTTTCTTT.